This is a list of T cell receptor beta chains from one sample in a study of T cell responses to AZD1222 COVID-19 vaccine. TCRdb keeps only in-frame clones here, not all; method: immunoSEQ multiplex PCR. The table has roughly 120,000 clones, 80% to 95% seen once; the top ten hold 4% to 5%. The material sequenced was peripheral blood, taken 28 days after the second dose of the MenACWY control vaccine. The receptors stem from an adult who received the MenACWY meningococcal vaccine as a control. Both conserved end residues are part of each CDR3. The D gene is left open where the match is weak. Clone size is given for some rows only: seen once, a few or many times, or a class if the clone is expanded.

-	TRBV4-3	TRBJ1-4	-	CASSQDLTLREKLFF	TGCGCCAGCAGCCAAGATCTAACACTCAGGGAAAAACTGTTTTTT
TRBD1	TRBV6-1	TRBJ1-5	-	CASSETWDRVYQPQHF	TGTGCCAGCAGTGAAACCTGGGACAGGGTTTATCAGCCCCAGCATTTT
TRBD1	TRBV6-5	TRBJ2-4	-	CASSYSVRGNIQYF	TGTGCCAGCAGTTACTCAGTCAGGGGGAACATTCAGTACTTC
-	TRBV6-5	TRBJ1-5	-	CASSPGRFNQPQHF	TGTGCCAGCAGTCCGGGACGGTTCAATCAGCCCCAGCATTTT
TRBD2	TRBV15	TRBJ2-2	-	CATSRGLAGHPNTGELFF	TGTGCCACCAGCAGAGGACTAGCGGGGCACCCGAACACCGGGGAGCTGTTTTTT
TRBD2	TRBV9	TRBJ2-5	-	CASSVGLAGGSETQYF	TGTGCCAGCAGCGTGGGACTAGCGGGAGGTTCGGAGACCCAGTACTTC
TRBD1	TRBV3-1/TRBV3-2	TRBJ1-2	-	CASSNTGGENGYTF	TGTGCCAGCAGCAATACAGGGGGCGAGAATGGCTACACCTTC
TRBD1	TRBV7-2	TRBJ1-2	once	CASSPDRVYGYTF	TGTGCCAGCAGCCCGGACAGGGTCTATGGCTACACCTTC
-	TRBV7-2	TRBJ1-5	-	CASSLQLGSNQPQHF	TGTGCCAGCAGCCTACAATTAGGGAGCAATCAGCCCCAGCATTTT
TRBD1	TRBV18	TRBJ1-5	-	CASSPQGASSQPQHF	TGTGCCAGCTCACCGCAGGGGGCTAGTAGTCAGCCCCAGCATTTT
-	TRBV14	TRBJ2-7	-	CASSQGVSDYELEQYF	TGTGCCAGCAGCCAAGGGGTGTCAGACTACGAATTGGAGCAGTACTTC
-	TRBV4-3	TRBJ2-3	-	CASSQDFLGGGSQDTQYF	TGCGCCAGCAGCCAAGATTTCCTCGGGGGAGGTAGTCAGGATACGCAGTATTTT
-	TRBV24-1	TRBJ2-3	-	CATSEWGASGTDTQYF	TGTGCCACCAGTGAGTGGGGGGCGAGCGGCACAGATACGCAGTATTTT
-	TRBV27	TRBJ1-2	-	CAGSLKDGPNYGYTF	TGTGCCGGCAGTTTAAAGGACGGACCTAACTATGGCTACACCTTC
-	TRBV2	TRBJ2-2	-	CASSERLGTGELFF	TGTGCCAGCAGTGAACGACTAGGCACCGGGGAGCTGTTTTTT
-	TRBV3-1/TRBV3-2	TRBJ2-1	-	CASSQEVYNEQFF	TGTGCCAGCAGCCAAGAGGTCTACAATGAGCAGTTCTTC